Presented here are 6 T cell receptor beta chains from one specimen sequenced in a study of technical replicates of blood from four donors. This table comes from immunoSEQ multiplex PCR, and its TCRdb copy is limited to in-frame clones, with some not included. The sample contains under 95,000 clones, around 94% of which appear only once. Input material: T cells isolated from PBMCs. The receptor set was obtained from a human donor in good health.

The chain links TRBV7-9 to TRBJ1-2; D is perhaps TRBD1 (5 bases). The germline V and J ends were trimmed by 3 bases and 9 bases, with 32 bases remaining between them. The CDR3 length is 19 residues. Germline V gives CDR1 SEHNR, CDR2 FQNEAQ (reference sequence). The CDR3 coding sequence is TGTGCCAGCAGCTTCAAGGGACTGGGGTATAGGGAGTCCACTGGTAGCTACACCTTC. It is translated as CASSFKGLGYRESTGSYTF. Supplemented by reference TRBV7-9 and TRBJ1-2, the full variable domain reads DTGVSQNPRHKITKRGQNVTFRCDPISEHNRLYWYRQTLGQGPEFLTYFQNEAQLEKSRLLSDRFSAERPKGSFSTLEIQRTEQGDSAMYLCASSFKGLGYRESTGSYTFGSGTRLTVV.

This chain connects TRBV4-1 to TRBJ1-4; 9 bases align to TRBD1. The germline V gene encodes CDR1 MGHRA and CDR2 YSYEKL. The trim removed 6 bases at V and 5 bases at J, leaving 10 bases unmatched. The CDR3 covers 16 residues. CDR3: CASSLGTGTGNEKLFF. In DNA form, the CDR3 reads TGCGCCAGCAGTCTAGGTACCGGGACAGGGAATGAAAAACTGTTTTTT.

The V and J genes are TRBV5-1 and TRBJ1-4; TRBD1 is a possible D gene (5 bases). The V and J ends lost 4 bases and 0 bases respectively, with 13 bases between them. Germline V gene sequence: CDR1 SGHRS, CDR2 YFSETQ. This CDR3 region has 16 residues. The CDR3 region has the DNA TGCGCCAGCAGCCAGATAGGGGTTGCAACTAATGAAAAACTGTTTTTT. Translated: CASSQIGVATNEKLFF.

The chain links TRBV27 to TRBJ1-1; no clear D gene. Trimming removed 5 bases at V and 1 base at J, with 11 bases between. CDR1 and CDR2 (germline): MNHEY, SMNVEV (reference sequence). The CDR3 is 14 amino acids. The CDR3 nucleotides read TGTGCCAGCAGTCCGGAACGGGGGAACACTGAAGCTTTCTTT. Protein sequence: CASSPERGNTEAFF.

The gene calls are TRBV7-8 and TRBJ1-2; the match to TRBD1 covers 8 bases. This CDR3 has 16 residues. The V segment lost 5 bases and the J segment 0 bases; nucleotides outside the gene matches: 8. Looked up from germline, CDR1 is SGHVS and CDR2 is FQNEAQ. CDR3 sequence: CASSLDRGEANYGYTF. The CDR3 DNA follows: TGTGCCAGCAGCCTCGACAGGGGTGAAGCTAACTATGGCTACACCTTC.

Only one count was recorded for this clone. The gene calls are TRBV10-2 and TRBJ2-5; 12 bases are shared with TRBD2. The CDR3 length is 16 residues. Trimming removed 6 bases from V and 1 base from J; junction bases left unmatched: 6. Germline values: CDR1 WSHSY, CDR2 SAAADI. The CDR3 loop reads CASSLPSGGAQETQYF. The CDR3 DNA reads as TGCGCCAGCAGCCTCCCTAGCGGGGGGGCCCAAGAGACCCAGTACTTC.